Listed here are 10 T cell receptor beta chains from one sample, sequenced in a study of blood T cell repertoires in COVID-19. Libraries were prepared by immunoSEQ multiplex PCR; TCRdb keeps only in-frame clonotypes and omits some of them. The sample lists nearly 300,000 clones, roughly 88% occurring once. Sequenced input: peripheral blood. Receptors were obtained from a woman younger than 45 who had recovered from COVID-19.

V is TRBV28 and J is TRBJ2-6; the D is unclear. Trimming took 3 bases from V and 0 from J, leaving 6 bases between them. The CDR3 runs 15 residues. Germline assignment: CDR1 MDHEN and CDR2 SYDVKM. The CDR3 loop is CASSFEHSGANVLTF. The CDR3 DNA follows: TGTGCCAGCAGTTTCGAACACTCTGGGGCCAACGTCCTGACTTTC.

This chain uses TRBV14 with TRBJ1-6, with TRBD1 matching over 11 bases. V lost 5 bases and J lost 13; bases outside the gene matches: 7. The CDR3 covers 14 residues. CDR1 SGHDN and CDR2 FVKESK come from the germline V gene. For the CDR3, the DNA is TGTGCCAGCAGCGCCCGGGACAGGGGGTCGCCCCTCCACTTT. It translates to CASSARDRGSPLHF.

This chain links TRBV10-3 with TRBJ1-1, with D maybe TRBD1 (6 bases). The CDR3 covers 13 residues. Germline V gene data show CDR1 as ENHRY and CDR2 as SYGVKD. The ends were cut back, 5 bases at V and 2 bases at J, with 9 bases in the middle. CDR3 protein: CAISTQGNTEAFF. The CDR3 region has the DNA TGTGCCATCAGTACACAGGGAAACACTGAAGCTTTCTTT.

V gene TRBV5-1 combines with J gene TRBJ1-1, with 8 bases identical to TRBD1. The trim removed 4 bases at V and 4 bases at J, leaving 9 bases unmatched. The germline V gene encodes CDR1 SGHRS and CDR2 YFSETQ. This CDR3 comprises 15 residues. CDR3 DNA: TGCGCCAGCAGCAACCTGGACAGGGTTACCACTGAAGCTTTCTTT. Its protein product is CASSNLDRVTTEAFF. The complete variable domain, with remaining parts taken from reference TRBV5-1 and TRBJ1-1, reads KAGVTQTPRYLIKTRGQQVTLSCSPISGHRSVSWYQQTPGQGLQFLFEYFSETQRNKGNFPGRFSGRQFSNSRSEMNVSTLELGDSALYLCASSNLDRVTTEAFFGQGTRLTVV.

This chain connects TRBV28 to TRBJ2-2; D gene unclear. The germline V gene has CDR1 MDHEN and CDR2 SYDVKM. V gave up 2 bases and J gave up 4 bases, with 11 bases separating them. CDR3 length equals 15 residues. The CDR3 loop is CASSLTGKLTGELFF. CDR3 nucleotides: TGTGCCAGCAGTTTAACGGGTAAACTCACCGGGGAGCTGTTTTTT.

The chain carries TRBV7-2 and TRBJ2-2; a possible D gene is TRBD1 (5 bases). This CDR3 comprises 15 residues. The ends were cut back, 5 bases at V and 6 bases at J, with 16 bases in the middle. Per the germline V gene, CDR1 is SGHTA and CDR2 is FQGNSA. The CDR3 protein is CASSMFGRAAGELFF. The CDR3 DNA reads TGTGCCAGCAGCATGTTTGGCAGGGCGGCCGGGGAGCTGTTTTTT.

V usage is TRBV18 and J usage is TRBJ2-5; a possible D gene is TRBD1 (6 bases). Germline CDR1 is KGHSH and CDR2 is LQKENI. The CDR3 spans 14 residues. V shed 2 bases and J shed 5 bases, with 12 bases lying between them. CDR3: CASSPEQGSETQYF. The CDR3, as DNA: TGTGCCAGCTCACCAGAACAGGGAAGCGAGACCCAGTACTTC. The whole variable domain, filled in from reference TRBV18 and TRBJ2-5, reads NAGVMQNPRHLVRRRGQEARLRCSPMKGHSHVYWYRQLPEEGLKFMVYLQKENIIDESGMPKERFSAEFPKEGPSILRIQQVVRGDSAAYFCASSPEQGSETQYFGPGTRLLVL.

J is TRBJ2-6 and V is TRBV18; a possible D gene is TRBD1 (6 bases). CDR1 and CDR2 (germline): KGHSH, LQKENI. The CDR3 length is 17 residues. Deletions cut 4 bases from V and 0 bases from J, with 13 bases between. The CDR3 DNA sequence: TGTGCCAGCTCACAAAGACAGGCGAGCTCTGGGGCCAACGTCCTGACTTTC. Translated: CASSQRQASSGANVLTF. Full variable domain (remainder filled in from reference TRBV18 and TRBJ2-6): NAGVMQNPRHLVRRRGQEARLRCSPMKGHSHVYWYRQLPEEGLKFMVYLQKENIIDESGMPKERFSAEFPKEGPSILRIQQVVRGDSAAYFCASSQRQASSGANVLTFGAGSRLTVL.

The rearrangement joins TRBV2 to TRBJ1-5; D not certain. CDR1 is SNHLY and CDR2 is FYNNEI in the germline V gene. Trimming removed 5 bases from V and 6 bases from J, with 11 bases in between. The CDR3 loop spans 13 amino acids. CDR3 sequence reads: CASSNRGSQPQHF. CDR3 bases: TGTGCCAGCAGTAATCGCGGGAGTCAGCCCCAGCATTTT.

The gene calls are TRBV21-1 and TRBJ1-4. TRBV21-1 is a pseudogene. The CDR3 contains 12 residues. The CDR3 DNA sequence: TGTGCGGAGGGGGGGCTCGGTGAAAAACTGTTTTTT. Translated: CAEGGLGEKLFF.